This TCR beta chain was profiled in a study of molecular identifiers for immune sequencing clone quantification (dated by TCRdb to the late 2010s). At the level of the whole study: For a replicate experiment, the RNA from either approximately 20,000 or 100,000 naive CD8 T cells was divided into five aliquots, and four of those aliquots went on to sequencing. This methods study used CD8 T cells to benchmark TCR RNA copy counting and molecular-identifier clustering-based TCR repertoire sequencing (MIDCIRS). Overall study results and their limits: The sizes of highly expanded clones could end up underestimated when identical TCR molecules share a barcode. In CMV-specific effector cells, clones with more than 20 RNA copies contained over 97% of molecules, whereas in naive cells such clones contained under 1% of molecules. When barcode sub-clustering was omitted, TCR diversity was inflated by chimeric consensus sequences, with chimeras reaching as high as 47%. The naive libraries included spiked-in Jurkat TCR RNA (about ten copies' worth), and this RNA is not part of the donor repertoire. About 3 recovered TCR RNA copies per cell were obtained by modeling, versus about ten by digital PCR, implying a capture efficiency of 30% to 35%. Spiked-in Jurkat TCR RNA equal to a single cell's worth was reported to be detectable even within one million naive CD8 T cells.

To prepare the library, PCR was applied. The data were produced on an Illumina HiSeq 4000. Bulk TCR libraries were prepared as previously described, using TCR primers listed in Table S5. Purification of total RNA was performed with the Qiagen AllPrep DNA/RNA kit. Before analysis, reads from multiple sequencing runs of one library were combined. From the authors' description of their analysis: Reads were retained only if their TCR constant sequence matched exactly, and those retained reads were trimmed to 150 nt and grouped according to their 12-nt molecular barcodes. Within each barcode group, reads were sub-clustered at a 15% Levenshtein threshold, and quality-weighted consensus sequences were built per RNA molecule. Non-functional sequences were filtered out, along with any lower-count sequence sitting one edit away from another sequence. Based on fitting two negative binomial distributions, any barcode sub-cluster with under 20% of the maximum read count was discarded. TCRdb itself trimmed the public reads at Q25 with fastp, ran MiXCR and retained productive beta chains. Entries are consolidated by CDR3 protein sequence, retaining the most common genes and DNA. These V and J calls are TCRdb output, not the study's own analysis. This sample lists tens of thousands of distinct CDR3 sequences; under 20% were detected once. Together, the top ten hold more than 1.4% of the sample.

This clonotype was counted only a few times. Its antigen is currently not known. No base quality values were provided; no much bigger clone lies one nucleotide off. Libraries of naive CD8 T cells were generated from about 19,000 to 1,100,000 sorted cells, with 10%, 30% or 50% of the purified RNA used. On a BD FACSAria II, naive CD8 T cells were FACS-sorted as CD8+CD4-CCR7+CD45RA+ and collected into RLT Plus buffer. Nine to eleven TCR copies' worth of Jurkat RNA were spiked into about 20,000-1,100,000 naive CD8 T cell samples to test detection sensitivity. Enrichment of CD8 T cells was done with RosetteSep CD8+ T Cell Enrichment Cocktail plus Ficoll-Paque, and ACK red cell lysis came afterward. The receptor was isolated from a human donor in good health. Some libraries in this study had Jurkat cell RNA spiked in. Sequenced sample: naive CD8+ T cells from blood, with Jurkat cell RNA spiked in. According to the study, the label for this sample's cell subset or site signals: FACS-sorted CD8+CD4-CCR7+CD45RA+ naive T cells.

CDR3 reads: CASSQGTDTYEQYF. The DNA is as follows: TGCGCCAGCAGCCAAGGGACAGACACCTACGAGCAGTACTTC. Recombination linked TRBV4-3 to TRBJ2-7; a tentative D call is TRBD1 (6 bases match). At the junction V is shortened by 1 base and J by 2 bases, with 9 bases in between. CDR3 length: 14 amino acids, cysteine to phenylalanine. Solely the CDR3 DNA is kept, with 42 bases framed from the first base. Reading the germline V gene gives CDR1 LGHNA and CDR2 YSLEER.